The next 25 T cell receptor beta chains were all read from a single sample in a study of neurological immune-mediated disorders. TCRdb itself ran the 5' RACE reads through MiXCR, one entry per CDR3 protein. The sample lists about 80,000 distinct CDR3 sequences; roughly 9.5% were seen once. Sequenced material: PBMCs. These receptor sequences come from a middle-aged man in good health.

This clonotype has a count of ten or more. The V and J genes are TRBV3-1 and TRBJ2-1; 9 nucleotides line up with TRBD1. The V segment lost 4 bases and the J segment 9 bases; nucleotides outside the gene matches: 10. The CDR3 is 15 residues long. The germline V gene has CDR1 LGHDT and CDR2 YNNKEL (reference sequence). This chain's CDR3 is CASSLPGQGKGEQFF. Here the CDR3 DNA reads TGTGCCAGCAGCCTCCCGGGACAGGGAAAGGGTGAGCAGTTCTTC.

This clonotype was picked up many times. The J gene is TRBJ2-1, the V gene TRBV19; 12 bases map to TRBD2. Germline loops: CDR1 LNHDA, CDR2 SQIVND (reference sequence). This CDR3 spans 15 amino acids. After removal of 5 bases from V and 4 bases from J, the junction contained 3 bases not matched to a gene. The CDR3 coding sequence is TGTGCCAGTAGTCGGACTAGCGGGAAGTACAATGAGCAGTTCTTC. Translation: CASSRTSGKYNEQFF.

This clonotype turned up a few times. The chain couples TRBV18 to TRBJ2-1; possibly TRBD1 for D (5 bases). Germline V lookup: CDR1 KGHSH, CDR2 LQKENI. Trimming stripped 2 bases from V and 8 bases from J, with 10 bases between. The CDR3 covers 13 residues. The CDR3 nucleotides read TGTGCCAGCTCACCAGCAGGGTCGGATGAGCAGTTCTTC. Encoded protein: CASSPAGSDEQFF.

This chain connects TRBV6-2 or TRBV6-3 to TRBJ2-1; 9 nucleotides agree with TRBD2. V lost 2 bases, J lost 10 bases, and 15 bases stayed unmatched. The CDR3 length is 17 residues. Germline loops: CDR1 MNHEY, CDR2 SVGEGT. The CDR3 is CASSYGGGAGGHSEQFF. CDR3 sequence (DNA): TGTGCCAGCAGTTACGGGGGGGGAGCGGGAGGCCACTCGGAGCAGTTCTTC.

This clonotype showed up many times. This chain connects TRBV28 to TRBJ2-5, with 9 bases matching TRBD1. The ends lost 1 base at V and 4 bases at J; junction bases unmatched: 4. The CDR3 spans 15 residues. Germline CDR1 MDHEN, CDR2 SYDVKM. The CDR3 spells CASSLYGQGRETQYF. As DNA, the CDR3 is TGTGCCAGCAGTTTATATGGACAGGGGCGAGAGACCCAGTACTTC. The whole variable domain, remainder taken from reference TRBV28 and TRBJ2-5, is DVKVTQSSRYLVKRTGEKVFLECVQDMDHENMFWYRQDPGLGLRLIYFSYDVKMKEKGDIPEGYSVSREKKERFSLILESASTNQTSMYLCASSLYGQGRETQYFGPGTRLLVL.

This clonotype has ten or more counts. The chain recombines TRBV7-9 with TRBJ2-3; D is undetermined. Germline V lookup: CDR1 SEHNR, CDR2 FQNEAQ (reference sequence). V was shortened by 7 bases and J by 0 bases, with 8 bases between the two germline ends. The CDR3 is made up of 13 amino acids. CDR3 sequence: CASMNPSTDTQYF. CDR3 nucleotides: TGTGCCAGCATGAATCCTAGCACAGATACGCAGTATTTT.

This clonotype was detected ten times or more. The rearrangement links TRBV27 to TRBJ2-6, with unresolved D. Germline CDR1 MNHEY, CDR2 SMNVEV (reference sequence). The CDR3 is made up of 15 amino acids. With 2 bases removed from V and 1 base from J, the gap between germline ends came to 6 bases. In DNA form, the CDR3 reads TGTGCCAGCAGTTTACGGGCTTCTGGGGCCAACGTCCTGACTTTC. Its protein is CASSLRASGANVLTF.

This clonotype has at least ten counts. This sequence joins TRBV29-1 and TRBJ2-7; possibly TRBD1 for D (6 bases). The V gene lost 6 bases and the J gene lost 1 base, with 16 bases spanning the gap. Germline lookup yields CDR1 SQVTM and CDR2 ANQGSEA. This CDR3 is 14 amino acids long. The CDR3 nucleotides read TGCAGCGTGGGTGGGGACAAATCTTCCTACGAGCAGTACTTC. It encodes CSVGGDKSSYEQYF.

This clonotype was recorded many times. The chain links TRBV12-3 or TRBV12-4 to TRBJ2-1; the D gene is possibly TRBD1 (5 bases). V lost 6 bases and J 2 bases, leaving 14 bases between the germline ends. The CDR3 contains 15 residues. CDR3 sequence reads: CASSRRGSTYNEQFF. CDR3 coding DNA: TGTGCCAGCAGCCGAAGGGGATCTACCTACAATGAGCAGTTCTTC.

Notes on this clonotype: Relative to the germline gene, one junction end is altered; a read error may explain this. This rearrangement joins TRBV6-5 to TRBJ2-3, with a tentative D call TRBD2 (6 bases). The CDR3 length is 16 residues. Per the germline V gene, CDR1 is MNHEY and CDR2 is SVGAGI. CDR3 sequence: CSSSYVAAGITDTQYF. DNA for the CDR3: TGTTCCAGCAGTTACGTTGCGGCGGGGATCACAGATACGCAGTATTTT.

This clonotype has a count of ten or more. The chain links TRBV4-1 to TRBJ2-2; perhaps TRBD2 as D (6 bases). The CDR3 consists of 17 residues. The germline CDR1 and CDR2 sequences are MGHRA and YSYEKL. Trimming stripped 3 bases from V and 3 bases from J, with 17 bases between. In DNA, the CDR3 is TGCGCCAGCAGCCATGACCGGGACGGCGGGGACACCGGGGAGCTGTTTTTT. It translates to CASSHDRDGGDTGELFF.

This clonotype has ten or more counts. This chain uses TRBV25-1 with TRBJ2-1; 11 nucleotides match TRBD2. This CDR3 comprises 15 residues. J gave up 7 bases and V 9 bases, and 11 bases lay outside the gene matches. CDR1 is MGHDK, CDR2 SYGVNS, per germline. DNA of the CDR3: TGTGCCAGTGCCGGGACTAGCGGACTGCGGAATGAGCAGTTCTTC. It codes for CASAGTSGLRNEQFF.

This clonotype was observed many times. V and J are TRBV20-1 and TRBJ2-4; 8 positions match TRBD2. CDR3 size: 16 residues. Germline CDR1 is DFQATT and CDR2 is SNEGSKA (reference sequence). The junction had 10 bases not matched to a gene; V was cut back by 0 bases and J by 6 bases. CDR3 sequence (DNA): TGCAGTGCTAGAGATCAGGCTAGCGGGTACATAAACATTCAGTACTTC. Protein: CSARDQASGYINIQYF.

The chain links TRBV12-3 or TRBV12-4 to TRBJ2-7, with D maybe TRBD2 (6 bases). The CDR3 contains 14 residues. V lost 6 bases to trimming and J lost 2 bases, with 14 bases between them. The CDR3 DNA reads as TGTGCCAGCAGGCGAGGGACTGCCACCTACGAGCAGTACTTC. Protein: CASRRGTATYEQYF.

In this sample, this clonotype turned up many times. The chain joins TRBV12-3 or TRBV12-4 to TRBJ2-5; TRBD2 matches at 8 bases. Trimming at V came to 8 bases and at J to 5 bases, leaving 7 bases not matched to a gene. The CDR3 totals 13 residues. The CDR3 nucleotides are TGTGCCAGCCAAAGCCCGGGGGGGGAGACCCAGTACTTC. Translation gives CASQSPGGETQYF.

In its sample, this clonotype was seen many times. This chain connects TRBV5-1 to TRBJ2-3, with TRBD2 identical over 8 bases. Germline V gene lookup returns CDR1 SGHRS and CDR2 YFSETQ. J was trimmed by 4 bases and V by 4 bases; bases with no gene match: 11. The CDR3 length is 16 residues. The CDR3 DNA reads TGCGCCAGCAGCCCAGGCCGGGGGGGGCGCGCAGATACGCAGTATTTT. Translated: CASSPGRGGRADTQYF.

There are many counts of this clonotype. J is TRBJ2-1 and V is TRBV5-1, with no clear D. V was pared by 4 bases and J by 0 bases, with 11 bases between. Germline CDR1 is SGHRS and CDR2 is YFSETQ. The length of the CDR3 is 15 residues. The CDR3 sequence: CASSQAQSSYNEQFF. CDR3 in DNA: TGCGCCAGCAGCCAAGCCCAGAGCTCCTACAATGAGCAGTTCTTC.

This clonotype was seen at least ten times. V and J are TRBV5-1 and TRBJ2-1; D remains ambiguous. This CDR3 region has 14 residues. Germline CDR1 and CDR2: SGHRS and YFSETQ. The V and J ends lost 0 bases and 1 base respectively, with 5 bases between them. CDR3 coding DNA: TGCGCCAGCAGCTTGGCGCCATCCTACAATGAGCAGTTCTTC. This translates into CASSLAPSYNEQFF.

Ten or more counts support this clonotype. In DNA form, the CDR3 reads TGCAGTGCTGGGGGGGTGTCGGGAAACACCATATATTTT. Translated: CSAGGVSGNTIYF. This sequence joins TRBV20-1 and TRBJ1-3, with a tentative D call TRBD1 (5 bases). From germline, CDR1 is DFQATT and CDR2 SNEGSKA (reference sequence). The CDR3 runs to 13 residues. The germline V and J ends were trimmed by 5 bases and 4 bases, with 12 bases remaining between them.

In its sample, this clonotype was seen many times. The chain uses TRBV5-1 and TRBJ2-7, with 8 bases identical to TRBD1. Per germline, CDR1 SGHRS and CDR2 YFSETQ. This CDR3 has 14 residues. V gave up 4 bases and J gave up 2 bases; unmatched junction bases: 5. The CDR3 sequence: CASSVGQGPYEQYF. DNA of the CDR3: TGCGCCAGCAGCGTCGGACAGGGACCCTACGAGCAGTACTTC. The whole variable domain, filled in from reference TRBV5-1 and TRBJ2-7, reads KAGVTQTPRYLIKTRGQQVTLSCSPISGHRSVSWYQQTPGQGLQFLFEYFSETQRNKGNFPGRFSGRQFSNSRSEMNVSTLELGDSALYLCASSVGQGPYEQYFGPGTRLTVT.

This clonotype occurred many times. The chain uses TRBV20-1 and TRBJ1-4, with D unclear. CDR3 size: 14 residues. The V and J ends lost 2 bases and 4 bases respectively, with 11 bases between them. Germline lookup yields CDR1 DFQATT and CDR2 SNEGSKA (reference sequence). The CDR3 DNA reads TGCAGTGCTAGACAGGACGGCTATAATGAAAAACTGTTTTTT. It specifies CSARQDGYNEKLFF.

This clonotype was observed many times. The chain joins TRBV7-2 to TRBJ2-7; either TRBD1 or TRBD2 may fit D (5 bases each). Germline V CDR1 and CDR2: SGHTA, FQGNSA. The V gene lost 1 base and the J gene lost 8 bases, with 15 bases spanning the gap. CDR3 length equals 14 residues. CDR3 region: CASSLGDGAPKQYF. As DNA, the CDR3 is TGTGCCAGCAGCTTAGGGGACGGTGCCCCGAAGCAGTACTTC.

The table lists this clonotype with many counts. V gene TRBV5-1 combines with J gene TRBJ2-6, with D unclear. The CDR3 extends over 14 amino acids. Looked up from germline, CDR1 is SGHRS and CDR2 is YFSETQ. Trimming cost V 4 bases and J 2 bases, with 7 bases left between them. CDR3 protein: CASSMDPGANVLTF. The CDR3 DNA is TGCGCCAGCAGCATGGATCCTGGGGCCAACGTCCTGACTTTC.

This clonotype has ten or more counts. The chain uses TRBV10-3 and TRBJ2-3; 7 positions match TRBD1. This CDR3 contains 14 residues. CDR1 and CDR2 (germline): ENHRY, SYGVKD. Trimming cost V 4 bases and J 2 bases; bases outside gene matches: 3. This CDR3 reads CAISGDRATDTQYF. CDR3 in DNA: TGTGCCATCAGTGGAGACAGGGCCACAGATACGCAGTATTTT.

V usage is TRBV6-1 and J usage is TRBJ2-3; no clear D. Trimming stripped 0 bases from V and 2 bases from J, with 15 bases between. The germline CDR1 and CDR2 sequences are MNHNS and SASEGT. The CDR3 runs 17 residues. The CDR3 bases are TGTGCCAGCAGTGAAGCGGCCTTAAGACTTTACACAGATACGCAGTATTTT. Translating gives CASSEAALRLYTDTQYF.